These T cell receptor beta chains were read from a single sample in a study of spatial heterogeneity in lung cancer. MiXCR, run by TCRdb on the 5' RACE reads, gives a single entry per CDR3 protein. The sample lists about 3,700 distinct CDR3 sequences; 15% to 20% were seen once. This sample comprised PBMCs, obtained at surgery. The receptors come from a male donor with early-stage non-small cell lung cancer. Each CDR3 is given with its conserved first and last residue. The D gene is left open where the match is weak. Clone size is given for some rows only: seen once, a few or many times, or a class if the clone is expanded.

v_gene: TRBV23-1; d_gene: -; abundance: -; j_gene: TRBJ2-6; CDR3aa: CASSQSGGEILTSGANVLTF; CDR3nt: TGCGCCAGCAGTCAATCCGGCGGAGAGATTCTAACCTCTGGGGCCAACGTCCTGACTTTC
v_gene: TRBV5-1; d_gene: -; abundance: -; j_gene: TRBJ2-7; CDR3aa: CASSRDRSYEQYF; CDR3nt: TGCGCCAGCAGCCGGGACCGATCCTACGAGCAGTACTTC
v_gene: TRBV9; d_gene: TRBD1; abundance: few; j_gene: TRBJ2-3; CDR3aa: CASSEAPGQGGTDTQYF; CDR3nt: TGTGCCAGCAGTGAAGCCCCGGGACAGGGAGGAACAGATACGCAGTATTTT
v_gene: TRBV7-9; d_gene: -; abundance: medium-sized; j_gene: TRBJ2-3; CDR3aa: CATTRIGNTDTQYF; CDR3nt: TGTGCCACCACTCGTATCGGGAACACAGATACGCAGTATTTT
v_gene: TRBV27; d_gene: -; abundance: once; j_gene: TRBJ2-3; CDR3aa: CASSRHASTDTQYF; CDR3nt: TGTGCCAGTTCCCGACATGCTAGCACAGATACGCAGTATTTT
v_gene: TRBV27; d_gene: -; abundance: few; j_gene: TRBJ2-3; CDR3aa: CASTRADTQYF; CDR3nt: TGTGCCAGCACCCGGGCAGATACGCAGTATTTT
v_gene: TRBV27; d_gene: -; abundance: medium-sized; j_gene: TRBJ2-5; CDR3aa: CASSPDTGLAETQYF; CDR3nt: TGTGCCAGCAGTCCTGACACAGGGTTGGCAGAGACCCAGTACTTC
v_gene: TRBV4-3; d_gene: TRBD2; abundance: large; j_gene: TRBJ2-3; CDR3aa: CASSQEGGGSDTDTQYF; CDR3nt: TGCGCCAGCAGCCAAGAGGGCGGGGGGTCCGACACAGATACGCAGTATTTT
v_gene: TRBV10-3; d_gene: TRBD1; abundance: few; j_gene: TRBJ2-7; CDR3aa: CAISGTGSSYEQYF; CDR3nt: TGTGCCATCAGTGGGACAGGGAGCTCCTACGAGCAGTACTTC
v_gene: TRBV27; d_gene: -; abundance: few; j_gene: TRBJ1-5; CDR3aa: CASSFTQGGQPQHF; CDR3nt: TGTGCCAGCAGTTTCACACAGGGTGGACAGCCCCAGCATTTT
v_gene: TRBV6-6; d_gene: -; abundance: few; j_gene: TRBJ2-7; CDR3aa: CASTNLGGYEQYF; CDR3nt: TGTGCCAGCACCAACCTTGGGGGATACGAGCAGTACTTC
v_gene: TRBV24-1; d_gene: -; abundance: -; j_gene: TRBJ2-3; CDR3aa: CATGVPGLATQYF; CDR3nt: TGTGCCACCGGAGTCCCGGGTCTCGCTACGCAGTATTTT
v_gene: TRBV19; d_gene: -; abundance: medium-sized; j_gene: TRBJ2-4; CDR3aa: CASSPRSEDIQYF; CDR3nt: TGTGCCAGTAGTCCTCGATCAGAGGACATTCAGTACTTC
v_gene: TRBV5-1; d_gene: -; abundance: -; j_gene: TRBJ1-1; CDR3aa: CASSATDSEAFF; CDR3nt: TGCGCCAGCAGCGCCACAGACTCTGAAGCTTTCTTT
v_gene: TRBV7-3; d_gene: -; abundance: once; j_gene: TRBJ2-5; CDR3aa: CASSPTGLQETQYF; CDR3nt: TGTGCCAGCAGCCCCACGGGGCTCCAAGAGACCCAGTACTTC
v_gene: TRBV20-1; d_gene: -; abundance: -; j_gene: TRBJ1-3; CDR3aa: CSARGPGLSSGNTIYF; CDR3nt: TGCAGTGCTAGAGGCCCTGGACTGAGCTCTGGAAACACCATATATTTT
v_gene: TRBV20-1; d_gene: TRBD1; abundance: -; j_gene: TRBJ2-1; CDR3aa: CSATTGQGTYNEQFF; CDR3nt: TGCAGCGCCACTACCGGACAGGGGACTTACAATGAGCAGTTCTTC
v_gene: TRBV23-1; d_gene: TRBD1; abundance: -; j_gene: TRBJ2-6; CDR3aa: CASSLQGGDRAGSGANVLTF; CDR3nt: TGCGCCAGCAGTCTCCAGGGAGGGGACAGGGCCGGCTCTGGGGCCAACGTCCTGACTTTC
v_gene: TRBV28; d_gene: TRBD2; abundance: -; j_gene: TRBJ2-1; CDR3aa: CASSSSGTYNEQFF; CDR3nt: TGTGCCAGCAGTTCCAGCGGGACTTACAATGAGCAGTTCTTC
v_gene: TRBV14; d_gene: -; abundance: many; j_gene: TRBJ1-1; CDR3aa: CASSQQTTTEAFF; CDR3nt: TGTGCCAGCAGCCAACAGACGACAACTGAAGCTTTCTTT
v_gene: TRBV9; d_gene: TRBD2; abundance: few; j_gene: TRBJ2-5; CDR3aa: CASSVGPAGDRETQYF; CDR3nt: TGTGCCAGCAGCGTTGGCCCAGCGGGAGATCGGGAGACCCAGTACTTC
v_gene: TRBV12-3/TRBV12-4; d_gene: -; abundance: medium-sized; j_gene: TRBJ2-7; CDR3aa: CASSMGLPYEQYF; CDR3nt: TGTGCCAGCAGCATGGGGCTTCCCTACGAGCAGTACTTC
v_gene: TRBV11-2; d_gene: -; abundance: -; j_gene: TRBJ2-4; CDR3aa: CASSRDSTIQYF; CDR3nt: TGTGCCAGCAGCCGGGACTCTACCATTCAGTACTTC
v_gene: TRBV9; d_gene: -; abundance: -; j_gene: TRBJ2-1; CDR3aa: CASGVEGGYEQFF; CDR3nt: TGTGCCAGCGGCGTAGAGGGGGGATATGAGCAGTTCTTC
v_gene: TRBV11-3; d_gene: -; abundance: -; j_gene: TRBJ2-1; CDR3aa: CASSLDAGEQFF; CDR3nt: TGTGCCAGCAGCTTAGATGCTGGTGAGCAGTTCTTC
v_gene: TRBV6-6; d_gene: -; abundance: many; j_gene: TRBJ1-1; CDR3aa: CASSLGTPPMNTEAFF; CDR3nt: TGTGCCAGCAGTTTAGGGACACCACCAATGAACACTGAAGCTTTCTTT
v_gene: TRBV12-3/TRBV12-4; d_gene: TRBD2; abundance: -; j_gene: TRBJ2-2; CDR3aa: CASTVTSANTGELFF; CDR3nt: TGTGCCAGCACCGTAACTAGCGCGAACACCGGGGAGCTGTTTTTT